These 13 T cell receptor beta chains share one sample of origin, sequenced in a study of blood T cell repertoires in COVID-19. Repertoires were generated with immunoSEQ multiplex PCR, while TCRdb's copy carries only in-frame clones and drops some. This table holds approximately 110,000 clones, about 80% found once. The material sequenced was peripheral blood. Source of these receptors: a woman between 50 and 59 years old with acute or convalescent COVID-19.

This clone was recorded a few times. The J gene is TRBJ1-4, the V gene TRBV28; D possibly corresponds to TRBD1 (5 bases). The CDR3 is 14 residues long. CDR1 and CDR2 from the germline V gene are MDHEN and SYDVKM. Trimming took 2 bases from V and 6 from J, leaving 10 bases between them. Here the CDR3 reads CASSLGGSDEKLFF. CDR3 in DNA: TGTGCCAGCAGTTTAGGGGGGTCGGATGAAAAACTGTTTTTT.

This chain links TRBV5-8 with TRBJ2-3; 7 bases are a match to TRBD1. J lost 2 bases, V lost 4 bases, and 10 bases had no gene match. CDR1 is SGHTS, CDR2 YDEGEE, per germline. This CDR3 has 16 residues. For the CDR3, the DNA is TGTGCCAGCAGCCCAGACAGGGCCGGGATCACAGATACGCAGTATTTT. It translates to CASSPDRAGITDTQYF.

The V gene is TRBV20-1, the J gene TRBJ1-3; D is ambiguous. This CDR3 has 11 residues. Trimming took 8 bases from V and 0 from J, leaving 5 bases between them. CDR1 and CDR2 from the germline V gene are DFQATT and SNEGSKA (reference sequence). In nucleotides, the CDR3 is TGCAGTTCCCACTCTGGAAACACCATATATTTT. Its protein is CSSHSGNTIYF.

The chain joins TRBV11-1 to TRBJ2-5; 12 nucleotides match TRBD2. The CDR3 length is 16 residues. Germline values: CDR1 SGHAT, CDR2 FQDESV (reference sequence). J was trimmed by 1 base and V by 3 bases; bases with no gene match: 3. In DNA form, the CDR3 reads TGTGCCAGCAGCTTTTCTAGCGGGGGGGGCCAAGAGACCCAGTACTTC. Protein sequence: CASSFSSGGGQETQYF. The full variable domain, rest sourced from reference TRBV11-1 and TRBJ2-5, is EAEVAQSPRYKITEKSQAVAFWCDPISGHATLYWYRQILGQGPELLVQFQDESVVDDSQLPKDRFSAERLKGVDSTLKIQPAELGDSAMYLCASSFSSGGGQETQYFGPGTRLLVL.

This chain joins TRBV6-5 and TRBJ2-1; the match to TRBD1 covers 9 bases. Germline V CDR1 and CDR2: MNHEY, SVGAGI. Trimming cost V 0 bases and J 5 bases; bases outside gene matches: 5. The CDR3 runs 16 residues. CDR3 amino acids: CASSYSINRGHNEQFF. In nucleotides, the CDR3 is TGTGCCAGCAGTTACTCGATCAACAGGGGGCACAATGAGCAGTTCTTC.

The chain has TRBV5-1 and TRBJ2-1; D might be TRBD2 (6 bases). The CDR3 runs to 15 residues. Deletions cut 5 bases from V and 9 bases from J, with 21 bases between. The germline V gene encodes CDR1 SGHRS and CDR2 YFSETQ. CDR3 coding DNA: TGCGCCAGCAGTCCGGGGGATTCTAGTTTCGGTGAGCAGTTCTTC. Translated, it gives CASSPGDSSFGEQFF. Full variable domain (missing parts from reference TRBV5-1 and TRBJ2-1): KAGVTQTPRYLIKTRGQQVTLSCSPISGHRSVSWYQQTPGQGLQFLFEYFSETQRNKGNFPGRFSGRQFSNSRSEMNVSTLELGDSALYLCASSPGDSSFGEQFFGPGTRLTVL.

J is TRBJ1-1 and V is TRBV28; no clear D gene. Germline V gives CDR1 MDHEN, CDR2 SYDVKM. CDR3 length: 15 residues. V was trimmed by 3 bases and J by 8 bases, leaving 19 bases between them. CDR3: CASSLMPPGVREAFF. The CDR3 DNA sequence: TGTGCCAGCAGTTTGATGCCCCCCGGGGTCAGGGAAGCTTTCTTT.

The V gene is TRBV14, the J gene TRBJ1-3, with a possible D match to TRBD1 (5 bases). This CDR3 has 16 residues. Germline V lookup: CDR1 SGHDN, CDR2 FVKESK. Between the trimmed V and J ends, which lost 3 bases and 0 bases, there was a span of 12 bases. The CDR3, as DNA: TGTGCCAGCAGCCAGAGGACACGTTCCTCTGGAAACACCATATATTTT. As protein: CASSQRTRSSGNTIYF.

The CDR3 region is CASSLEQGTEAFF. The CDR3 DNA reads TGTGCCAGCAGCTTAGAACAGGGGACTGAAGCTTTCTTT. V is TRBV5-4 and J is TRBJ1-1; 7 positions agree with TRBD1. In germline, CDR1 is SGHNT, CDR2 YYREEE (reference sequence). V was pared by 2 bases and J by 5 bases, with 3 bases of the junction left unmatched. The CDR3 runs 13 residues.

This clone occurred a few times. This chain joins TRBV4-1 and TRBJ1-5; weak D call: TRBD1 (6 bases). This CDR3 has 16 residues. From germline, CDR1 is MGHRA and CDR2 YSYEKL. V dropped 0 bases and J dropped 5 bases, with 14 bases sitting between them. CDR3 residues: CASSQEVVGGHQPQHF. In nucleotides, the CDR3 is TGCGCCAGCAGCCAAGAGGTCGTGGGGGGGCATCAGCCCCAGCATTTT.

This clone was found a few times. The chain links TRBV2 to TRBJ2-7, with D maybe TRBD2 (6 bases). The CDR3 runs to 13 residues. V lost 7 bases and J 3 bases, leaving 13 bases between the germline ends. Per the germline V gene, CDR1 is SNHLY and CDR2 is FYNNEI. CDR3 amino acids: CASKSAGSYEQYF. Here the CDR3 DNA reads TGTGCCAGCAAAAGTGCGGGGAGCTACGAGCAGTACTTC.

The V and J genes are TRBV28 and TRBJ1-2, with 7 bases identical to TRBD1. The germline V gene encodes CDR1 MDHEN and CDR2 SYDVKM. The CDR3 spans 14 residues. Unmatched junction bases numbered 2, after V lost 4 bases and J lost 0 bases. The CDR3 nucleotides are TGTGCCAGCAGTTCCGGGACAGCTAACTATGGCTACACCTTC. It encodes CASSSGTANYGYTF.

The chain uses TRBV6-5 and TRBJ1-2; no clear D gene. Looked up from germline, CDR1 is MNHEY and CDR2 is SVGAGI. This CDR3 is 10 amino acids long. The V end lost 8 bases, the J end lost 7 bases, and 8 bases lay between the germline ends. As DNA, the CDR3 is TGTGCCAGCCGCAAAGCTGGCTACACCTTC. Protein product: CASRKAGYTF.